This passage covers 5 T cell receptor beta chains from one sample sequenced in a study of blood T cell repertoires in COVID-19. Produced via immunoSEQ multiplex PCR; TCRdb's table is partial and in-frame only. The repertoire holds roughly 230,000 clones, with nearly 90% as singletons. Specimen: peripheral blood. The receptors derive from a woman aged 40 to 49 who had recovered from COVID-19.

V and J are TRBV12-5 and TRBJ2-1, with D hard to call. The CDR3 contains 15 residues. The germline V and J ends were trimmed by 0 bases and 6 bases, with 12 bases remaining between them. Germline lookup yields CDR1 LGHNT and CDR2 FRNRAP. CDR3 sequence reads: CASGLVSGGGNEQFF. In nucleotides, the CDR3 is TGTGCTAGTGGTTTGGTGTCAGGTGGTGGCAATGAGCAGTTCTTC.

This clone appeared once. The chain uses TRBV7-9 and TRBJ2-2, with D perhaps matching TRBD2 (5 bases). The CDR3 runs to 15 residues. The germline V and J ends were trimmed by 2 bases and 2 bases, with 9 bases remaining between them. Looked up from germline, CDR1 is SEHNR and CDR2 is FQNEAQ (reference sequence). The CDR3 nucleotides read TGTGCCAGCAGCTTATCATCGGGAAACACCGGGGAGCTGTTTTTT. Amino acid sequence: CASSLSSGNTGELFF.

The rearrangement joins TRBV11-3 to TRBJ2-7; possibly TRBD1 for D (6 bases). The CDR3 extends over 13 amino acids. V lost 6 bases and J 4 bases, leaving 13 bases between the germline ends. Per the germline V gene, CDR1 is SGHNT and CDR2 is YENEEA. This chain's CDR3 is CASSGGDRYEQYV. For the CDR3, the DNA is TGTGCCAGCAGTGGCGGAGACAGGTACGAGCAGTACGTC.

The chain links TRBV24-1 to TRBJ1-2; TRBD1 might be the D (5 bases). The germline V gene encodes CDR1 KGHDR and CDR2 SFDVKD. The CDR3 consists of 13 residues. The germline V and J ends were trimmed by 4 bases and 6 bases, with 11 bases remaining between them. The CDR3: CATSELGVDGYTF. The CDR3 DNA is TGTGCCACCAGTGAGCTAGGGGTTGATGGCTACACCTTC.

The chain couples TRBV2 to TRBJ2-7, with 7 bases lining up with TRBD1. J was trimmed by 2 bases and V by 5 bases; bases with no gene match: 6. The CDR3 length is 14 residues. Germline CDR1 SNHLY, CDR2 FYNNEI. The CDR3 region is CASSRGQPAYEQYF. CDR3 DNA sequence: TGTGCCAGCAGTAGGGGACAGCCTGCCTACGAGCAGTACTTC.